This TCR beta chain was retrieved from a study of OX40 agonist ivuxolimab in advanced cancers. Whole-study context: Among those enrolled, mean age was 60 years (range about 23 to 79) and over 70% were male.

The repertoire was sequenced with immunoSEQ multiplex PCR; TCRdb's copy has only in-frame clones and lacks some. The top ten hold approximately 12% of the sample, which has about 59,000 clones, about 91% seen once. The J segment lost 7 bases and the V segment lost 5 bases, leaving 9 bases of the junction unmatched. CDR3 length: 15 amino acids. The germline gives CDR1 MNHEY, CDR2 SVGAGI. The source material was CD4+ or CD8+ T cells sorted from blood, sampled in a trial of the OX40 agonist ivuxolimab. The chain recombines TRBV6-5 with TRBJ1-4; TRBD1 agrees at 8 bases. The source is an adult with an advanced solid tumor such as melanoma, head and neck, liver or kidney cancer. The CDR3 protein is CASSVITGQGEKLFF. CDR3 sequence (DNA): TGTGCCAGCAGTGTGATTACTGGACAGGGTGAAAAACTGTTTTTT.